The clone carrying this TCR beta chain appeared a few times. What it binds is unknown. TCRB transcripts that were expressed got sequenced, as all of the isolated RNA had been reverse transcribed. Repertoires were generated with immunoSEQ multiplex PCR, while TCRdb's copy carries only in-frame clones and drops some. Of about 110,000 clones listed, under 40% were seen once; the top ten hold over 0.065%. Populations isolated by sorting all had purity greater than 95%. This record comes from a study of beta chain features in type 1 diabetes. Points from the study as a whole: Type 1 diabetes patients had fewer VDJ junction insertions and more deletions. Sampled from patients, naive, central memory and Treg TCRB repertoires appeared more similar than those sampled from healthy donors. Cells with high TCR expression could be over-represented when cDNA is sequenced.

The CDR3 has 12 amino acids. The germline V and J ends were trimmed by 3 bases and 7 bases, with 12 bases remaining between them. Germline CDR1 and CDR2: GTSNPN and SVGIG (reference sequence). This clonotype was sampled from a woman under 30 in good health. Sequenced: stem cell memory CD4+ T cells from blood. The rearrangement uses TRBV30 and TRBJ1-1; D is ambiguous. The CDR3 loop reads CAWSVLGNEAFF. The CDR3 nucleotides are TGTGCCTGGAGCGTCTTGGGCAATGAAGCTTTCTTT.